This T cell receptor beta chain is from a study of human T cells and chemical hapten exposure (dated by TCRdb to 2020 to 2022). Study-level background: For sensitization, 2% DPC in acetone was applied to a roughly 2 cm by roughly 2 cm area of upper inner arm skin. Peripheral blood TCR repertoire changes were tracked in vivo in alopecia patients during primary and secondary sensitization to the hapten diphenylcyclopropenone (DPC). The libraries were sequenced as a pool, and the TCR yield per sample differed mostly because of small variations in library volumes within the pool. Patch testing was performed on the upper back with Finn chambers containing 0.01% DPC, and the patch tests were scored after 6 days according to International Contact Dermatitis Research Group standards. Throughout the approximately 22-week study period, patients were also given weekly therapeutic DPC doses on the scalp. Alopecia areata with under or over 50% scalp involvement, alopecia totalis and alopecia universalis were represented in the patient cohort, which was mostly female. Approximately 28 alopecia patients provided blood for TCR sequencing at one to four time points (pre-sensitization, 2, 6 and 24 weeks). Blood samples were taken from patients before sensitization (week 0) and at 2, 6 and about 24 weeks after DPC sensitization. The study at large found these results: Alopecia, a presumed autoimmune disease, was present in all patients, so the immune response of the patients might differ from that of healthy individuals. A positive correlation was found between the number of PT1 expanded TCRs and patch test score, with significance reached at thresholds 8, 16 and 32 but not 4. DPC sensitization did not change how many TCRs were above 1 in 1000 frequency, and no evidence was found of alterations in global repertoire structure. Expanded TCRs formed significantly more large CDR3 similarity clusters than pre-sensitization or healthy control sets, consistent with antigen-driven responses. Repeated subsampling changed both the strength of the expansion versus patch-test correlation and the threshold at which the correlation became significant.

Read against the paper, the sample's time point label means: patch test 1, 2 weeks after DPC sensitization. The treatment or condition label, as the study defines it: therapeutic diphenylcyclopropenone sensitization with weekly scalp DPC. At every patch-test visit, the blood draw took place before the patch test was put on. Patients were considered eligible if aged 18 to 70, diagnosed with alopecia and deemed suitable for DPC therapy, and patients were excluded if pregnant. Unfractionated whole blood was collected in Tempus Blood RNA tubes, and total RNA was extracted from that blood. The table lists this clonotype with a few counts. Its antigen is not yet known. No much larger clonotype is one base removed from it; base qualities were not supplied. CDR1 and CDR2 (SGHDT, YYEEEE) derive from the germline V gene. Between the V and J ends, shortened by 5 bases and 0 bases respectively, the junction contains 15 bases. The CDR3 has 17 amino acids, counting the end cysteine and phenylalanine. Here the CDR3 DNA is all that survives: 51 bases in frame from base 1.

Receptor amplification or capture employed RACE. TCRdb shows the sequencer as NextSeq 500. Library preparation attached unique molecular identifiers to individual cDNA molecules for quantitative, reproducible TCR counting. For every blood RNA sample, sequencing covered both the TCR alpha and TCR beta chains. The authors processed their data as follows. A median of approximately 100,000 TCRs per sample was observed, with a range of roughly 23,224 to 700,000. V, J and CDR3 annotation of the TCR reads was carried out using the Decombinator software suite. For the PS versus PT1 abundance plots, all samples were subsampled to the same number of TCRs (28,000). Expanded TCRs were defined as absent before sensitization and observed at least eight times at the 2-week time point. TCRdb reprocessed the public reads (quality trimming at Q25 with fastp, clone calling with MiXCR) and kept in-frame beta chains. Every distinct CDR3 protein forms one entry, paired with its most common genes and DNA. TCRdb's processing, not the study's, gives the V and J calls here. The sample yields approximately 100,000 distinct CDR3 sequences; approximately 11% were counted once. Around 3.6% of the sample is in the top ten clones.

The chain is encoded by TRBV5-6 joined to TRBJ2-6; 5 matching bases give a weak D call of TRBD2. The TCR originated in a woman aged 40 to 49 with alopecia areata. Some clones in this sample may be carry-over from other donors' samples. Sequencing was performed on whole blood, taken in connection with sensitization to the hapten diphenylcyclopropenone (DPC). CDR3 loop: CASSGGGGLSGANVLTF. At the DNA level, the sequence is TGTGCCAGCAGTGGAGGCGGAGGCCTCTCTGGGGCCAACGTCCTGACTTTC.